These 16 T cell receptor beta chains were sequenced from one sample in a study of blood T cell repertoires in COVID-19 (dated by TCRdb to about 2020). Library creation used the immunoSEQ multiplex PCR assay. TCRdb mirrors the immuneACCESS table, restricted to in-frame sequences. Some clones are absent from its copies; in checked studies, under half trace to an unresolved V gene, and the reason for the others is unknown. The sample yields 110,000 to 150,000 clones; about 87% were counted once. The ten largest account for roughly 45% of the sample. Sequenced sample: peripheral blood. The source is a human donor in a cohort sampled during active COVID-19.

This clone has only one observation. V is TRBV25-1 and J is TRBJ2-1; tentative D call: TRBD2 (6 bases). Trimming pared 0 bases from V and 3 bases from J, leaving 9 bases between. This CDR3 has 15 residues. CDR1 is MGHDK and CDR2 is SYGVNS in the germline V gene. CDR3 coding DNA: TGTGCCAGCAGTGAATATCGCGGGGACTACAATGAGCAGTTCTTC. Its translation is CASSEYRGDYNEQFF. Combining the CDR3 with reference TRBV25-1 and TRBJ2-1 gives the whole variable domain EADIYQTPRYLVIGTGKKITLECSQTMGHDKMYWYQQDPGMELHLIHYSYGVNSTEKGDLSSESTVSRIRTEHFPLTLESARPSHTSQYLCASSEYRGDYNEQFFGPGTRLTVL.

This chain links TRBV11-3 with TRBJ2-1, with D maybe TRBD2 (5 bases). The V end was cut by 5 bases, the J end by 5 bases, with 13 bases between. From germline, CDR1 is SGHNT and CDR2 YENEEA. The length of the CDR3 is 14 residues. The CDR3 region has the DNA TGTGCCAGCAGCCAGCGGACGGTAAACAATGAGCAGTTCTTC. It yields the protein CASSQRTVNNEQFF.

V is TRBV9 and J is TRBJ2-1, with 14 positions matching TRBD2. The CDR3 is 17 amino acids. V was pared by 4 bases and J by 2 bases, with 5 bases of the junction left unmatched. The germline V gene encodes CDR1 SGDLS and CDR2 YYNGEE. CDR3 nucleotide sequence: TGTGCCAGCAGCCCAAGACTAGCGGGAGGGACCTACAATGAGCAGTTCTTC. Translation gives CASSPRLAGGTYNEQFF.

This clone has a handful of counts. Other DNA sequences of this sample code for an identical CDR3. The genes are TRBV14 and TRBJ1-4; perhaps TRBD1 as D (6 bases). Germline values: CDR1 SGHDN, CDR2 FVKESK. Trimming took off 0 bases at V and 8 bases at J, with 13 bases between the two ends. The CDR3 has 15 amino acids. The CDR3 loop reads CASSQDLRGGEKLFF. In DNA form, the CDR3 reads TGTGCCAGCAGCCAAGACTTAAGAGGGGGAGAAAAACTGTTTTTT.

The rearrangement joins TRBV7-2 to TRBJ2-5; D is unresolved. The CDR3 has 14 residues. V was clipped by 0 bases and J by 5 bases, with 10 bases between them. Germline loops: CDR1 SGHTA, CDR2 FQGNSA. CDR3 loop: CASSLAPAQETQYF. The CDR3 DNA sequence: TGTGCCAGCAGCTTAGCGCCAGCGCAGGAGACCCAGTACTTC.

This rearrangement joins TRBV6-5 to TRBJ1-6; TRBD1 agrees at 9 bases. The CDR3 runs 15 residues. V gave up 4 bases and J gave up 7 bases; unmatched junction bases: 5. From germline, CDR1 is MNHEY and CDR2 SVGAGI. Here the CDR3 reads CASSSRTGDNSPLHF. Written as DNA, the CDR3 is TGTGCCAGCAGTTCCCGGACAGGGGACAATTCACCCCTCCACTTT.

J is TRBJ2-2 and V is TRBV6-6, with D maybe TRBD2 (7 bases). The V gene lost 10 bases and the J gene lost 0 bases, with 15 bases spanning the gap. The CDR3 is made up of 15 amino acids. Germline-derived CDR1 and CDR2 are MNHNY and SVGAGI (reference sequence). CDR3 nucleotide sequence: TGTGCCACCTTCTGGGGGGGCTCGAACACCGGGGAGCTGTTTTTT. This gives the protein CATFWGGSNTGELFF.

V and J are TRBV24-1 and TRBJ2-1, with TRBD1 identical over 10 bases. Germline lookup yields CDR1 KGHDR and CDR2 SFDVKD. With V trimmed by 3 bases and J by 9 bases, 4 bases remained unmatched. This CDR3 has 14 residues. CDR3 residues: CATSDPGQGSEQFF. The CDR3 coding sequence is TGTGCCACCAGTGATCCGGGACAGGGGAGTGAGCAGTTCTTC.

The table lists this clone with many counts. V is TRBV5-1 and J is TRBJ2-2, with D perhaps matching TRBD2 (5 bases). The germline V gene has CDR1 SGHRS and CDR2 YFSETQ. This CDR3 comprises 15 residues. Trimming cost V 4 bases and J 1 base, with 11 bases left between them. For the CDR3, the DNA is TGCGCCAGCAGCCCAAGCGGATGGAACACCGGGGAGCTGTTTTTT. Translating it yields CASSPSGWNTGELFF.

A few counts support this clone. V and J are TRBV6-6 and TRBJ2-5; TRBD2 agrees at 7 bases. Germline CDR1 MNHNY, CDR2 SVGAGI (reference sequence). The CDR3 extends over 12 amino acids. J lost 5 bases, V lost 7 bases, and 4 bases had no gene match. The CDR3 is CASIGRGETQYF. Written as DNA, the CDR3 is TGTGCCAGCATAGGGCGGGGGGAGACCCAGTACTTC.

V usage is TRBV5-1 and J usage is TRBJ2-3, with D maybe TRBD1 (6 bases). This CDR3 is built from 14 residues. Trimming removed 6 bases from V and 6 bases from J, with 17 bases in between. Germline CDR1 is SGHRS and CDR2 is YFSETQ. The CDR3 DNA follows: TGCGCCAGCAAGAAGGGGGACCTCATGGATACGCAGTATTTT. Its translation: CASKKGDLMDTQYF. The whole variable domain, remainder taken from reference TRBV5-1 and TRBJ2-3, is KAGVTQTPRYLIKTRGQQVTLSCSPISGHRSVSWYQQTPGQGLQFLFEYFSETQRNKGNFPGRFSGRQFSNSRSEMNVSTLELGDSALYLCASKKGDLMDTQYFGPGTRLTVL.

V and J are TRBV30 and TRBJ1-2; D remains unclear. The CDR3 spans 11 residues. With 4 bases removed from V and 4 bases from J, the gap between germline ends came to 7 bases. Germline V gene sequence: CDR1 GTSNPN, CDR2 SVGIG (reference sequence). Here the CDR3 DNA reads TGTGCCTGGATGGCGGTCTATGGCTACACCTTC. This gives the protein CAWMAVYGYTF.

This chain links TRBV5-1 with TRBJ2-5, with 14 bases matching TRBD2. Germline V lookup: CDR1 SGHRS, CDR2 YFSETQ. The CDR3 extends over 20 amino acids. V lost 4 bases and J lost 3; bases outside the gene matches: 17. CDR3 residues: CASSKQEPGLAGDRKETQYF. DNA of the CDR3: TGCGCCAGCAGCAAACAGGAGCCGGGACTAGCGGGGGATCGGAAAGAGACCCAGTACTTC.

This clone was seen a handful of times. The V gene is TRBV5-6, the J gene TRBJ2-2; D remains unclear. The CDR3 sequence is 15 residues long. In germline, CDR1 is SGHDT, CDR2 YYEEEE. V shed 4 bases and J shed 0 bases, with 10 bases lying between them. CDR3 residues: CASSLDTSNTGELFF. The CDR3 DNA is TGTGCCAGCAGCCTCGACACCTCGAACACCGGGGAGCTGTTTTTT. The full variable domain, with the rest looked up from reference TRBV5-6 and TRBJ2-2, is DAGVTQSPTHLIKTRGQQVTLRCSPKSGHDTVSWYQQALGQGPQFIFQYYEEEERQRGNFPDRFSGHQFPNYSSELNVNALLLGDSALYLCASSLDTSNTGELFFGEGSRLTVL.

This chain joins TRBV19 and TRBJ2-3; weak D call: TRBD1 (6 bases). The germline CDR1 and CDR2 sequences are LNHDA and SQIVND (reference sequence). Deletions cut 6 bases from V and 1 base from J, with 8 bases between. The CDR3 extends over 13 amino acids. The CDR3 region has the DNA TGTGCCAGTAGCCACAGGGGCACAGATACGCAGTATTTT. This sequence encodes CASSHRGTDTQYF.

V gene TRBV6-5 combines with J gene TRBJ2-7; D is perhaps TRBD1 (5 bases). The V gene lost 10 bases and the J gene lost 3 bases, with 22 bases spanning the gap. Germline CDR1 MNHEY, CDR2 SVGAGI. This CDR3 contains 15 residues. Here the CDR3 reads CATLGLGRADYEQYF. CDR3 sequence (DNA): TGTGCCACCCTGGGGTTGGGCAGGGCGGACTACGAGCAGTACTTC.